This T cell receptor beta chain was documented in a study of cytomegalovirus exposure and HLA in healthy donors. Amplification used 60 Vbeta primers and 13 Jbeta primers. Sequencing used immunoSEQ multiplex PCR; TCRdb keeps in-frame clones, though not all of them. This table has over 50,000 clones, approximately 80% appearing once. There are a few counts of this clone. As yet, its antigen is unknown. Whole-study results and caveats: Earlier findings revealed that most TCR beta V segments proved productive either about 87% or about 30% of the time. Testing in vitro showed a few CMV-associated chains specific for CMV antigens.

CDR1 MNHNS and CDR2 SASEGT come from the germline V gene. The V end was cut by 2 bases, the J end by 5 bases, with 12 bases between. The CDR3 totals 14 residues. The rearrangement uses TRBV6-1 and TRBJ1-1; D is undetermined. Material: PBMCs. This TCR came from a man aged 35-49 years in good health and CMV-seronegative. The CDR3 is CASSESGEGTEAFF. The CDR3 region has the DNA TGTGCCAGCAGTGAATCTGGGGAGGGAACTGAAGCTTTCTTT.